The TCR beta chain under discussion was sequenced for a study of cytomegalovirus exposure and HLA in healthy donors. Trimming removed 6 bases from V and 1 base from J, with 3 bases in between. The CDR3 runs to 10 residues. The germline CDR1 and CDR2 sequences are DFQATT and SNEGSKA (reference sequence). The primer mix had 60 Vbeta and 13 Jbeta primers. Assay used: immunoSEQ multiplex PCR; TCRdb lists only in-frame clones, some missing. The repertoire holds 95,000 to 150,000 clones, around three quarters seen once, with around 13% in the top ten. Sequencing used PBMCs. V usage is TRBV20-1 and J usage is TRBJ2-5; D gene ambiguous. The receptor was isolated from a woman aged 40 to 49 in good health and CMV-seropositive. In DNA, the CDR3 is TGCAGTGCAGCCCAAGAGACCCAGTACTTC. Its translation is CSAAQETQYF.